A single TCR beta chain is shown here with its context. The data derive from a study of blood T cell repertoires in COVID-19. Method: immunoSEQ multiplex PCR; TCRdb's copy keeps in-frame clones and lacks some. Of about 160,000 clones listed, less than 85% are singletons. This CDR3 comprises 15 residues. CDR1 and CDR2 from the germline V gene are SGHTA and FQGTGA. Trimming took 0 bases from V and 0 from J, leaving 6 bases between them. This clonotype originated in a human donor with acute or convalescent COVID-19. The donor label of this sample is uncertain. Input material: peripheral blood. The chain uses TRBV7-3 and TRBJ2-1, with TRBD1 as a possible D gene (5 bases). The CDR3 loop reads CASSLTDSSYNEQFF. CDR3 coding DNA: TGTGCCAGCAGCTTAACCGACAGCTCCTACAATGAGCAGTTCTTC.